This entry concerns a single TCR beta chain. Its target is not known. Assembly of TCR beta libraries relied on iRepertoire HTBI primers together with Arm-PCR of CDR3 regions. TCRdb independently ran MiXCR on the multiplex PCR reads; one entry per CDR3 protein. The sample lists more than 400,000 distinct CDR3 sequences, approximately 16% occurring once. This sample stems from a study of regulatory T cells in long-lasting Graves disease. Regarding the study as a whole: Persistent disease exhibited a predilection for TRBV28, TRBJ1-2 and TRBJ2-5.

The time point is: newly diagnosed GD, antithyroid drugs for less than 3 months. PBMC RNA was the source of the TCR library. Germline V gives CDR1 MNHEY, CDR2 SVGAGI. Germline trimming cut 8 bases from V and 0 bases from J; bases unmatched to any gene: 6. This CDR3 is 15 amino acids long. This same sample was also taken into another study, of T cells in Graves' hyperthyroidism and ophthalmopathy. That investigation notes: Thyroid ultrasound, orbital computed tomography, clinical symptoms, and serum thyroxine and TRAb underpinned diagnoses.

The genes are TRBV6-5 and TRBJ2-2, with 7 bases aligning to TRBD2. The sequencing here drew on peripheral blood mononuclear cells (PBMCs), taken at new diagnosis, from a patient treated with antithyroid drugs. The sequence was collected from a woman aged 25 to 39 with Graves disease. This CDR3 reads CASERDYPNTGELFF. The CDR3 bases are TGTGCCAGCGAGAGGGACTACCCGAACACCGGGGAGCTGTTTTTT.